The entry below gives a single TCR beta chain sequence along with its context. Its antigen remains unidentified. The authors made the TRB cDNA libraries by 5' RACE using UMI labels. For each CDR3 protein, TCRdb gives one entry from its re-call of the 5' RACE reads, without DNA. There are about 92,000 distinct CDR3 sequences in the sample, with around 1.7% held by the top ten. The data originate from a study of CXCR3-negative and CXCR3-positive naive CD8 T cells. Overall study findings and caveats: Each naive subset displayed comparably high diversity, whereas memory CD8+ cells displayed much lower diversity. Memory cells diverged, while naive CXCR3-positive and CXCR3-negative cells had similar TRBV-TRBJ usage.

This CDR3 is built from 16 residues. Germline CDR1 reads LNHDA; CDR2 reads SQIVND (reference sequence). The chain combines TRBV19 with TRBJ2-1; TCRdb gives TRBD2 as the D gene, but with no DNA this cannot be confirmed. Sequencing was done on a sample of naive CXCR3- CD8+ T cells from blood. Subset here: CD45RO-CCR7+CD27+CD95- naive CD8+ T cells lacking CXCR3 (TNR3-). The receptor's source is a human donor in good health. Some clones in this sample may be carry-over from other donors' samples. CDR3 in amino acids: CASRGLRIEGYNEQFF.